This is a list of T cell receptor beta chains from one sample in a study of T cell responses to AZD1222 COVID-19 vaccine. Some clones are missing from TCRdb's copy, which holds only in-frame ones; the method was immunoSEQ multiplex PCR. Among some 140,000 clones listed, more than 85% were seen once. Here the sequenced sample was peripheral blood, taken 28 days after the second AZD1222 dose. The receptors derive from an adult who received the AZD1222 COVID-19 vaccine. Both conserved end residues are part of each CDR3. The D gene is left open where the match is weak. Not all rows give a size; the values are once, few, many and, for expanded clones, a class.

TRBV12-3/TRBV12-4,TRBJ1-2,TRBD1,few,CASSPTGVWGYTF,TGTGCCAGCAGTCCGACAGGGGTCTGGGGCTACACCTTC
TRBV6-1,TRBJ1-5,.,few,CASGEGFDQPQHF,TGTGCCAGCGGTGAGGGATTCGATCAGCCCCAGCATTTT
TRBV6-2/TRBV6-3,TRBJ2-7,TRBD1,.,CASSRTGTYEQYF,TGTGCCAGCAGCAGGACAGGGACCTACGAGCAGTACTTC
TRBV25-1,TRBJ1-1,TRBD1,.,CASSARTGPFQSAFF,TGTGCCAGCAGTGCCCGGACAGGACCATTCCAAAGCGCTTTCTTT
TRBV27,TRBJ2-1,.,.,CASSLSLEGYNEQFF,TGTGCCAGCAGTTTGTCGCTAGAGGGTTACAATGAGCAGTTCTTC
TRBV6-4,TRBJ1-2,.,.,CASRSGPSWSYTF,TGTGCCAGCAGATCGGGACCGAGCTGGAGCTACACCTTC
TRBV5-1,TRBJ1-1,.,.,CASSTGGLNTEAFF,TGCGCCAGCAGCACTGGCGGACTGAACACTGAAGCTTTCTTT
TRBV9,TRBJ2-1,TRBD2,.,CASSVEFRLAGVAEQFF,TGTGCCAGCAGCGTAGAGTTTCGGCTAGCGGGAGTGGCTGAGCAGTTCTTC
TRBV7-2,TRBJ1-2,TRBD1,.,CASSPGQGGYGYTF,TGTGCCAGCAGCCCGGGACAGGGAGGATATGGCTACACCTTC
TRBV7-8,TRBJ2-1,TRBD2,.,CASSPSYSGGASEQFF,TGTGCCAGCAGCCCCAGCTATAGCGGGGGGGCTAGCGAGCAGTTCTTC
TRBV18,TRBJ1-2,.,.,CASSPPDRGGYTF,TGTGCCAGCTCACCACCGGATCGCGGCGGCTACACCTTC
TRBV20-1,TRBJ2-5,.,.,CSASNGETQYF,TGCAGTGCTAGTAATGGAGAGACCCAGTACTTC
TRBV3-1/TRBV3-2,TRBJ1-2,TRBD1,.,CASSQVGTGGYGYTF,TGTGCCAGCAGCCAAGTGGGGACAGGGGGATATGGCTACACCTTC
TRBV3-1/TRBV3-2,TRBJ2-7,.,.,CASSQGSYRVEQYF,TGTGCCAGCAGCCAAGGCTCCTACAGGGTCGAGCAGTACTTC
TRBV5-1,TRBJ1-1,.,.,CASSLAWDTEAFF,TGCGCCAGCAGCTTGGCATGGGACACTGAAGCTTTCTTT
TRBV6-5,TRBJ1-4,.,.,CASAPSVSNEKLFF,TGTGCCAGCGCTCCCAGTGTGTCGAATGAAAAACTGTTTTTT
TRBV5-8,TRBJ1-6,.,.,CASSPYPGSPLHF,TGTGCCAGCAGCCCCTACCCCGGTTCACCCCTCCACTTT
TRBV12-3/TRBV12-4,TRBJ2-7,.,.,CASSLQSEQYF,TGTGCCAGCAGTTTGCAGTCCGAGCAGTACTTC
TRBV6-5,TRBJ1-1,.,once,CASSSGGNTEAFF,TGTGCCAGCTCTAGTGGAGGGAACACTGAAGCTTTCTTT
TRBV7-2,TRBJ2-1,.,.,CASSLNGPRNYNEQFF,TGTGCCAGCAGCTTAAATGGCCCAAGAAACTACAATGAGCAGTTCTTC
TRBV7-9,TRBJ1-1,.,.,CANNFGVNTEAFF,TGTGCCAATAATTTCGGTGTGAACACTGAAGCTTTCTTT
TRBV12-3/TRBV12-4,TRBJ1-1,TRBD1,once,CASSLGDQGARFF,TGTGCCAGCAGTCTTGGGGACCAGGGGGCCCGTTTCTTT
TRBV2,TRBJ1-4,.,.,CASSATNEKLFF,TGTGCCAGCAGCGCAACTAATGAAAAACTGTTTTTT
TRBV9,TRBJ1-5,.,.,CASSSSGGTGQPQHF,TGTGCCAGCAGTTCAAGCGGAGGGACGGGTCAGCCCCAGCATTTT
TRBV20-1,TRBJ1-2,.,.,CSASFGRAAGYTF,TGCAGTGCTAGTTTTGGAAGGGCCGCTGGCTACACCTTC
TRBV27,TRBJ1-4,.,.,CASSSTGEGEKLFF,TGTGCCAGCAGTTCGACAGGAGAAGGCGAAAAACTGTTTTTT
TRBV6-1,TRBJ1-4,TRBD1,.,CASSDSTGSNEKLFF,TGTGCCAGCAGTGACTCGACAGGGAGTAATGAAAAACTGTTTTTT
TRBV6-5,TRBJ1-1,.,.,CASSYSAVMNTEAFF,TGTGCCAGCAGTTACTCTGCGGTCATGAACACTGAAGCTTTCTTT
TRBV18,TRBJ2-1,TRBD2,.,CASSLAGEAYNEQFF,TGTGCCAGCTCACTAGCGGGAGAGGCCTACAATGAGCAGTTCTTC
TRBV19,TRBJ2-2,.,.,CASSIDYKDSANTGELFF,TGTGCCAGTAGTATAGACTACAAGGACAGCGCGAACACCGGGGAGCTGTTTTTT
TRBV2,TRBJ1-4,.,.,CASDRTPTNEKLFF,TGTGCCAGCGATCGAACCCCAACTAATGAAAAACTGTTTTTT
TRBV3-1/TRBV3-2,TRBJ2-3,.,.,CASSQGRNTQYF,TGTGCCAGCAGCCAAGGGCGGAATACGCAGTATTTT
TRBV12-3/TRBV12-4,TRBJ1-2,.,.,CASSLGRPRGYTF,TGTGCCAGCAGTTTGGGAAGGCCACGGGGCTACACCTTC